This TCR beta chain was sequenced during a study of blood T cell repertoires in COVID-19. Here immunoSEQ multiplex PCR was the method, and the copy in TCRdb shows in-frame clones only, minus some. The data hold about 320,000 clones, with 90% observed a single time. Ages ranged from roughly 18 to 95 years, with residence in 24 US areas. It was within 2 weeks before study entry that exposed participants met a COVID-19 case. In this sample, this clone turned up once. V was cut by 8 bases and J by 2 bases, with 12 bases left in between. The CDR3 runs 13 residues. The chain carries TRBV12-3 or TRBV12-4 and TRBJ1-2, with D maybe TRBD1 (6 bases). The sequenced sample consisted of PBMCs or T cells enriched from blood (not recorded which). The TCR sequence derives from a woman under 40 who had been exposed to COVID-19. The CDR3 sequence is CASRAGENYGYTF. The CDR3 DNA is TGTGCCAGCCGTGCAGGGGAAAACTATGGCTACACCTTC.